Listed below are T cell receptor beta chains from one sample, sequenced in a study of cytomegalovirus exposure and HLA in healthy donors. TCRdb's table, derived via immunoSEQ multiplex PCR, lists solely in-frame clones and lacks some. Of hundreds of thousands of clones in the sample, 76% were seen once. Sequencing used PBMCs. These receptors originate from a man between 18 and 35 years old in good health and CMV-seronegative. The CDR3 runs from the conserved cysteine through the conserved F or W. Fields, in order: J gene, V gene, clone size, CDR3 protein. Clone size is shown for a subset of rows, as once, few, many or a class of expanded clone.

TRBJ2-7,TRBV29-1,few,CSTRTGDTYEQYF
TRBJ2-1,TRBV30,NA,CAWNPGLGSYNEQFF
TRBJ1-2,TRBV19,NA,CASLGEGTRNYGYTF
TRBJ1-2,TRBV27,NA,CASSLTGILRYGYTF
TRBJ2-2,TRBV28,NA,CASSPTPGQRSIYTGELFF
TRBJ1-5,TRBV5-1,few,CASSLWTGRQPQHF
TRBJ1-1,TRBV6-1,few,CASSEAGANTEAFF
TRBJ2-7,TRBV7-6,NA,CASSPQQGAYEQYF
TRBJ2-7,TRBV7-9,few,CSSSQNYEQYF
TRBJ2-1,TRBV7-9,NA,CASSFYRLAEQNEQFF
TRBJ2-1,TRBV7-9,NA,CASSSRTSYNEQFF
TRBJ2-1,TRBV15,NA,CATSRDLRGKYNEQFF
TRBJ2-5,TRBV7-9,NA,CASSRFQGGETQYF
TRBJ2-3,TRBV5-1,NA,CASSEGPGGTDTQYF
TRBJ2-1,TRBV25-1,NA,CASSELRSNEQFF
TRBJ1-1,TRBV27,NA,CASGSGVVTEAFF
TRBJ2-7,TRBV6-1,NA,CASTRQGSYEQYF
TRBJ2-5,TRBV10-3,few,CAISDPGTEETQYF
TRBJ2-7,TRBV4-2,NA,CASTDPLTSAHYEQYF
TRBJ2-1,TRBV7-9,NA,CASSRSGSVSDEQFF
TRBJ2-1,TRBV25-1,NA,CASSVGGSYNEQFF
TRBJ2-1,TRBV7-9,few,CASSLGSRSDEQFF
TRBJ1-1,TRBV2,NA,CASRSTTGGTEAFF
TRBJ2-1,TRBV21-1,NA,CASSKEEQTSSYNEQFF
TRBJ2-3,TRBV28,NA,CASSPTTDTQYF
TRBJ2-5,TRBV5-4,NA,CASSPGLETQYF
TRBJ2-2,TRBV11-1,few,CASSWTSDTGELFF
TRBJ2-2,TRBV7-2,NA,CASSRGGVAGELFF
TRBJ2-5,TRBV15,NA,CATSRDRTGEYF
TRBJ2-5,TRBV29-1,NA,CSVSTPGQGDEVQYF
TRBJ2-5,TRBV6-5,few,CASSYQGDLETQYF
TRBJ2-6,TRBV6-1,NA,CASSYYRSGANVLTF
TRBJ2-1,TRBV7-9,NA,CASTTPLAGGWGEQFF
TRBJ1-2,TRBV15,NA,CATSRGGQSNYGYTF
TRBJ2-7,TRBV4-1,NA,CASSRGLATTYEQYF
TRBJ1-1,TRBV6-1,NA,CASSEEGSRGPAFF
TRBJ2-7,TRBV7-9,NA,CASSPTSGEQYF
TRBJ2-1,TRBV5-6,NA,CASSKNSAEQFF
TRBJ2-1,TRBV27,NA,CASKGQYYNEQFF
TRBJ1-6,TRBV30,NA,CAWSVEGANSPLHF
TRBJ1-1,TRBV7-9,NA,CASSLDRGRVTEAFF
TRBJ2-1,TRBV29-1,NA,CSDLPRVGNEQFF
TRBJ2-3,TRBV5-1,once,CASSLVSSGRAFDTQYF
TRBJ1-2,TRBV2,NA,CASRWRNYGYTF
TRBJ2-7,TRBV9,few,CASSVDPGTVYEQYF
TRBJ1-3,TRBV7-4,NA,CASSLDRGYGNTIYF